One T cell receptor beta chain is described in this entry. What it binds is unknown. Both TCR beta VDJ combination and CDR3 sequence profiling were carried out. Genomic DNA was the template for this profiling. Each CDR3 protein gets one entry after TCRdb re-called the reads with MiXCR. The data contain over 150,000 distinct CDR3 sequences, 54% of them seen just once; the ten biggest clones take up around a sixth. This entry is derived from a study of CD8+CD57+ T cells in acquired aplastic anemia. On the study more broadly: The sorted CD4+ and CD8+ cells yielded an average approximately 3.2 ug of DNA. The average read count for CD4+ cells in healthy donors was about 9.9 million. Study-wide results and caveats: The study found no significant CD8+ Simpson's diversity difference between patients and controls. More than 25 was the count of CD8+ CDR3 sequences that patients shared with controls.

The CDR3 loop spans 15 amino acids. Germline CDR1 SNHLY, CDR2 FYNNEI. The V segment lost 9 bases and the J segment 0 bases; nucleotides outside the gene matches: 9. The chain employs TRBV2 and TRBJ2-3; 7 bases match TRBD2. The sequence was collected from a human donor in good health, serving as a control. Input material: sorted CD4+, CD8+, or CD8+CD57+ T cells (not recorded which) from PBMCs. The CDR3 DNA follows: TGTGCCAGTTCTGGCGGGAGAGTAAGCACAGATACGCAGTATTTT. It specifies CASSGGRVSTDTQYF.